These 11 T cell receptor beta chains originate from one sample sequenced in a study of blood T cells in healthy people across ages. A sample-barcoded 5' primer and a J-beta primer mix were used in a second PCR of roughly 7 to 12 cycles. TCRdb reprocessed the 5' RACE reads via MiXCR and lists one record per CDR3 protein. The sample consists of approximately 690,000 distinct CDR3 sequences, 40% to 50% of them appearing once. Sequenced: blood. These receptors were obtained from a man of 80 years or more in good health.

CDR3 region: CASGDRGGADTQYF. CDR3 nucleotide sequence: TGTGCCAGCGGAGACAGGGGAGGGGCAGATACGCAGTATTTT. The chain is built from TRBV2 and TRBJ2-3, with D tentatively TRBD1 (8 bases). Trimming stripped 8 bases from V and 4 bases from J, with 16 bases between. Germline assignment: CDR1 SNHLY and CDR2 FYNNEI. CDR3 size: 14 residues.

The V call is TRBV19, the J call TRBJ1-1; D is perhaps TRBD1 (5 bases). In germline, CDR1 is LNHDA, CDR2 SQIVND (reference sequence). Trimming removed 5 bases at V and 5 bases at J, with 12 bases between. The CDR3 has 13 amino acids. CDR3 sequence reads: CASSWTRETEAFF. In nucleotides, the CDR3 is TGTGCCAGTAGTTGGACCAGGGAGACTGAAGCTTTCTTT.

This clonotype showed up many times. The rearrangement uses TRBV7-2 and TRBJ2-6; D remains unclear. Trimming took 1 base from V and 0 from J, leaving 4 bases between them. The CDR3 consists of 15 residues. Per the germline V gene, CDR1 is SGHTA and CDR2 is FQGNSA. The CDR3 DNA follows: TGTGCCAGCAGCTTAGACCGCTCTGGGGCCAACGTCCTGACTTTC. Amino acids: CASSLDRSGANVLTF.

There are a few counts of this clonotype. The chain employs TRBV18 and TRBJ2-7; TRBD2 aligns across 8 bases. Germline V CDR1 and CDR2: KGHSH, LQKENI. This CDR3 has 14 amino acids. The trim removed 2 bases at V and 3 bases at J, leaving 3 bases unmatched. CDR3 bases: TGTGCCAGCTCACCATACAGCGGGAGCTACGAGCAGTACTTC. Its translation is CASSPYSGSYEQYF.

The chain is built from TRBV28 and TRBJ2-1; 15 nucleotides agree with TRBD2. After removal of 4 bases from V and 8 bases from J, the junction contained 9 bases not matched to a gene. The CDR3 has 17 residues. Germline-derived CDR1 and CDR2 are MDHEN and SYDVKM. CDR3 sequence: CASSSGLAGGRLYEQFF. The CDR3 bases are TGTGCCAGCAGTTCCGGACTAGCGGGAGGGCGTCTTTATGAGCAGTTCTTC.

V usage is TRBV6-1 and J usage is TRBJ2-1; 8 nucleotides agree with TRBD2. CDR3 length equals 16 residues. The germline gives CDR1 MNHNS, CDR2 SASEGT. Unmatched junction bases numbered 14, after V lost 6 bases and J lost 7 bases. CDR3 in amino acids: CASRPNGQPGGNEQFF. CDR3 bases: TGTGCCAGCAGACCAAACGGACAGCCGGGAGGGAATGAGCAGTTCTTC.

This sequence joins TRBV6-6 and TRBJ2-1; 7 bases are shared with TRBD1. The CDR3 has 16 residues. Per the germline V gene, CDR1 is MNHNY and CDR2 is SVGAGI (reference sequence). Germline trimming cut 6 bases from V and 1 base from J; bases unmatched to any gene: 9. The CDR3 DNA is TGTGCCAGCAGCTCAACAGGGGCAGCGTCCTACAATGAGCAGTTCTTC. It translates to CASSSTGAASYNEQFF.

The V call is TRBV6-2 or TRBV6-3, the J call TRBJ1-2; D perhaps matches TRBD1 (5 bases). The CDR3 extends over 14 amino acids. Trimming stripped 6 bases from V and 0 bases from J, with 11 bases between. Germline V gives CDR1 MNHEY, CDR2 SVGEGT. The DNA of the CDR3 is TGTGCCAGCAGGCCAGGGCCAGCTAACTATGGCTACACCTTC. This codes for CASRPGPANYGYTF.

CDR3 loop: CASSLGSRGSPYEQYF. CDR3 coding DNA: TGTGCCAGCAGCTTAGGCAGTCGGGGGAGCCCCTACGAGCAGTACTTC. The gene calls are TRBV7-2 and TRBJ2-7; the D gene is possibly TRBD2 (6 bases). Germline V gene data show CDR1 as SGHTA and CDR2 as FQGNSA. The V end was cut by 1 base, the J end by 2 bases, with 15 bases between. There are 16 residues in the CDR3.

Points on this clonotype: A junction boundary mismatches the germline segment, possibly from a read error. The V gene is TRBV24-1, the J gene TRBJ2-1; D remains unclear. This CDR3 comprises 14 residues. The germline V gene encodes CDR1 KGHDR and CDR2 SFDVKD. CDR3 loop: CATSGGIFYSEQFF. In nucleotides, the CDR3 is TGTGCCACCAGTGGAGGAATCTTCTACAGTGAGCAGTTCTTC.

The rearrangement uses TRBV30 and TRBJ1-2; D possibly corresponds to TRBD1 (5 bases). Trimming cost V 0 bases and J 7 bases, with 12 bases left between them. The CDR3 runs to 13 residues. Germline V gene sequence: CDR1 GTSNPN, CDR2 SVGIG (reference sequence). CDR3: CAWSVIGASGYTF. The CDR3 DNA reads TGTGCCTGGAGTGTAATTGGGGCATCTGGCTACACCTTC. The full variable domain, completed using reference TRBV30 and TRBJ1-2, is SQTIHQWPATLVQPVGSPLSLECTVEGTSNPNLYWYRQAAGRGLQLLFYSVGIGQISSEVPQNLSASRPQDRQFILSSKKLLLSDSGFYLCAWSVIGASGYTFGSGTRLTVV.